These 13 T cell receptor beta chains share one sample of origin, sequenced in a study of blood T cell repertoires in COVID-19. Measured with immunoSEQ multiplex PCR; TCRdb has only the in-frame clones, and not every one. The table records 70,000 to 80,000 clones, more than 80% of them present only once. Material for sequencing was peripheral blood. These receptors originate from a woman of 80 years or more with active or convalescent COVID-19.

This sequence joins TRBV10-3 and TRBJ1-3; TRBD1 matches 7 bases. This CDR3 comprises 16 residues. Germline V CDR1 and CDR2: ENHRY, SYGVKD. The junction had 6 bases not matched to a gene; V was cut back by 4 bases and J by 0 bases. The CDR3 DNA sequence: TGTGCCATCAGTGTTGGCAGGGGGGCCTCTGGAAACACCATATATTTT. Translated, it gives CAISVGRGASGNTIYF.

V and J are TRBV27 and TRBJ1-6, with D tentatively TRBD1 (5 bases). This CDR3 is built from 16 residues. Germline loops: CDR1 MNHEY, CDR2 SMNVEV (reference sequence). The V and J ends lost 2 bases and 4 bases respectively, with 12 bases between them. The CDR3 loop reads CASSLRRGAYNSPLHF. CDR3 DNA sequence: TGTGCCAGCAGTTTAAGGAGGGGCGCGTATAATTCACCCCTCCACTTT.

This chain connects TRBV7-8 to TRBJ2-3; no firm D call. Trimming removed 5 bases at V and 1 base at J, with 10 bases between. CDR1 and CDR2 from the germline V gene are SGHVS and FQNEAQ. The CDR3 covers 14 residues. CDR3 sequence reads: CASSPRSGTDTQYF. Here the CDR3 DNA reads TGTGCCAGCAGCCCCAGGTCTGGCACAGATACGCAGTATTTT. The full variable domain, its missing parts supplied by reference TRBV7-8 and TRBJ2-3, is GAGVSQSPRYKVAKRGQDVALRCDPISGHVSLFWYQQALGQGPEFLTYFQNEAQLDKSGLPSDRFFAERPEGSVSTLKIQRTQQEDSAVYLCASSPRSGTDTQYFGPGTRLTVL.

The chain links TRBV2 to TRBJ1-6; D is perhaps TRBD1 (6 bases). V lost 7 bases to trimming and J lost 10 bases, with 20 bases between them. In germline, CDR1 is SNHLY, CDR2 FYNNEI. The CDR3 is made up of 15 amino acids. The CDR3 DNA follows: TGTGCCAGCAATGGGGCCGCCGCGGGGGCATCACCCCTCCACTTT. As protein: CASNGAAAGASPLHF.

The rearrangement uses TRBV9 and TRBJ2-7; 7 nucleotides agree with TRBD1. Germline V gives CDR1 SGDLS, CDR2 YYNGEE. Losses at the gene ends were 4 bases for V and 8 bases for J; bases not matched to a gene: 12. The CDR3 runs 14 residues. The CDR3 DNA is TGTGCCAGCAGCACCGGGACAGAACCCTATAAGCAGTACTTC. It translates to CASSTGTEPYKQYF.

V and J are TRBV6-5 and TRBJ1-5; 7 nucleotides line up with TRBD1. The length of the CDR3 is 14 residues. V was clipped by 6 bases and J by 5 bases; unmatched bases: 7. The germline V gene encodes CDR1 MNHEY and CDR2 SVGAGI. This chain's CDR3 is CASSHRGPDQPQHF. The CDR3 DNA follows: TGTGCCAGCAGCCACAGGGGCCCGGATCAGCCCCAGCATTTT.

The chain uses TRBV28 and TRBJ1-2, with D perhaps TRBD1 (5 bases). This CDR3 spans 18 amino acids. The V gene's germline CDR1 is MDHEN and CDR2 SYDVKM. Trimming took off 8 bases at V and 5 bases at J, with 30 bases between the two ends. The CDR3 loop is CASEGVGLDPPYSYGYTF. The CDR3 bases are TGTGCCAGCGAGGGAGTGGGACTGGACCCTCCTTATAGTTATGGCTACACCTTC.

CDR3 sequence (DNA): TGTGCCAGCAGCCTATCCGGGTGGCAGACAGATACGCAGTATTTT. Translating gives CASSLSGWQTDTQYF. The genes are TRBV6-4 and TRBJ2-3, with D hard to call. Germline V gene lookup returns CDR1 MRHNA and CDR2 SNTAGT. The CDR3 spans 15 residues. V was shortened by 6 bases and J by 3 bases, with 16 bases between the two germline ends.

The J gene is TRBJ2-1, the V gene TRBV7-6, with 7 bases identical to TRBD1. The V segment lost 5 bases and the J segment 8 bases; nucleotides outside the gene matches: 6. Per the germline V gene, CDR1 is SGHVS and CDR2 is FNYEAQ. The CDR3 sequence is 13 residues long. CDR3 sequence: CASSLRQGDEQFF. The CDR3 DNA reads TGTGCCAGCAGCCTTAGACAGGGCGATGAGCAGTTCTTC. Full variable domain (remainder filled in from reference TRBV7-6 and TRBJ2-1): GAGVSQSPRYKVTKRGQDVALRCDPISGHVSLYWYRQALGQGPEFLTYFNYEAQQDKSGLPNDRFSAERPEGSISTLTIQRTEQRDSAMYRCASSLRQGDEQFFGPGTRLTVL.

This chain joins TRBV7-2 and TRBJ1-2; no clear D. The ends were cut back, 7 bases at V and 0 bases at J, with 12 bases in the middle. The CDR3 has 14 residues. Germline CDR1 and CDR2: SGHTA and FQGNSA. The CDR3 DNA reads TGTGCCAGCACCGGGGATGAAGCTAACTATGGCTACACCTTC. The encoded protein is CASTGDEANYGYTF.

V and J are TRBV21-1 and TRBJ2-4; TRBD2 was called by the table and not checked on the DNA. TRBV21-1 is described as a pseudogene. CDR3 length: 17 amino acids. The CDR3 loop reads CAPRQLAGIGAKNIQYF. The CDR3 DNA sequence: TGTGCCCCGAGGCAGCTAGCGGGGATAGGAGCCAAAAACATTCAGTACTTC.

This clone was seen a handful of times. This chain's CDR3 is CASILSLPTDTQYF. In DNA form, the CDR3 reads TGTGCCAGCATCCTGAGTTTACCCACAGATACGCAGTATTTT. The chain couples TRBV7-9 to TRBJ2-3; D unresolved. Germline V gives CDR1 SEHNR, CDR2 FQNEAQ (reference sequence). V lost 7 bases, J lost 2 bases, and 13 bases lay in between. The CDR3 covers 14 residues.

The gene calls are TRBV6-5 and TRBJ2-1; 11 bases fit TRBD2. Germline V gene sequence: CDR1 MNHEY, CDR2 SVGAGI. Losses at the gene ends were 5 bases for V and 8 bases for J; bases not matched to a gene: 8. The length of the CDR3 is 15 residues. The chain's CDR3 is CASSIRLAGFDEQFF. CDR3 coding DNA: TGTGCCAGCAGTATAAGACTAGCGGGGTTTGATGAGCAGTTCTTC.